This T cell receptor beta chain was retrieved from a study of blood T cell repertoires in COVID-19 (dated by TCRdb to the early 2020s). With respect to the entire study: Samples covering the acute and convalescent phases of COVID-19 were provided by collaborators in the United States, Italy and Spain. The material from the prospective study consisted of cDNA or gDNA derived from T cells, B-cell-depleted T cells, or PBMCs. Deeply sampled blood TCRbeta repertoires from subjects exposed to, actively infected with, or recovered from COVID-19 were included in the dataset. Samples came from the ongoing ImmuneRACE study (first 160 participants) plus 1,254 subjects from 6 global collaborators. A de-identified subject ID, COVID-19 status, age in years and sex were almost always included in the sample metadata. Where HLA class I and class II types were available, the types were taken from metadata supplied by the sample provider, not from assay-based typing. A freely available public database, intended as a resource for researchers studying the immune response to SARS-CoV-2, is where the repertoires were released. What the research found in general, with its limitations: The quantity of clinical and demographic metadata differed by source and by participant and was supplied without curation.

To note about this clone: No antigen is known for it. The input lacks base qualities; no much larger clone sits a single base away.

TCRbeta CDR3 regions were amplified from genomic DNA using the immunoSEQ Assay, a bias-controlled multiplex PCR. Turning to the authors' computational methods: The number of nucleated cells in each sample was estimated by amplification of reference gene primers within the assay. To quantify the absolute abundance of each unique TCRbeta CDR3 rearrangement, sequence reads were collapsed and filtered. For each sample, productive Simpson clonality was calculated as the square root of Simpson's diversity index across productive rearrangements. The clones in this table, taken by TCRdb from immuneACCESS, are in-frame only. Not every clone is retained; where verified, under half of the shortfall comes from an unresolved V gene, and the cause of the rest is unknown. V, J and clone size were drawn from that table, and D and trimming were deduced from the DNA. This sample holds about 130,000 clones; about 89% were observed only once. Less than 5.5% of the sample lies in the top ten.

At one collaborating source in Seattle, patients were enrolled during active infection and were followed longitudinally through the course of disease. Whole blood was collected in K2EDTA tubes by collaborating institutions according to the institutions' own protocols. For TCRbeta analysis, collaborators shipped samples as frozen whole blood, isolated PBMCs, or DNA extracted from either of those sample types. Relative to germline, V is 8 bases shorter and J is 2 bases shorter, with 12 bases between their ends. The germline V gene (reference sequence) supplies CDR1 LNHDA and CDR2 SQIVND. CDR3 length: 13 amino acids, cysteine to phenylalanine. Of all the DNA, just the CDR3 is kept, 39 bases in frame from base 1.

The clonotype was recovered from a man aged 60-69 years with COVID-19, enrolled during active disease. Source material: peripheral blood. This sequence uses TRBV19 and TRBJ1-2, with the D gene uncertain. CDR3 protein: CASLREGNYGYTF. Here is the DNA: TGTGCCAGTCTCCGGGAGGGAAACTATGGCTACACCTTC.